Below are 23 T cell receptor beta chains sequenced from a single sample in a study of cytomegalovirus exposure and HLA in healthy donors. The method was immunoSEQ multiplex PCR; TCRdb's version includes in-frame clones alone and lacks a portion of them. The sample contains 250,000 or so clones, 90% of which appear only once. What was sequenced was PBMCs. All receptors derive from a woman under 30 in good health and CMV-seronegative.

The rearrangement links TRBV6-1 to TRBJ2-2; the match to TRBD2 covers 7 bases. CDR1 is MNHNS and CDR2 is SASEGT in the germline V gene. The CDR3 covers 15 residues. Trimming cost V 4 bases and J 0 bases; bases outside gene matches: 2. This CDR3 reads CASSALAANTGELFF. The CDR3 bases are TGTGCCAGCAGTGCGCTAGCGGCGAACACCGGGGAGCTGTTTTTT.

The CDR3 bases are TGTGCCAGCAGACCACAGGGGGCGAACGATGGCTACACCTTC. It yields the protein CASRPQGANDGYTF. The rearrangement links TRBV28 to TRBJ1-2, with 9 nucleotides matching TRBD1. The CDR3 contains 14 residues. Germline V CDR1 and CDR2: MDHEN, SYDVKM. V lost 6 bases to trimming and J lost 6 bases; unmatched junction nucleotides: 8.

This chain joins TRBV18 and TRBJ1-2; 8 bases match TRBD1. After removal of 3 bases from V and 7 bases from J, the junction contained 4 bases not matched to a gene. The CDR3 is made up of 13 amino acids. Per germline, CDR1 KGHSH and CDR2 LQKENI. For the CDR3, the DNA is TGTGCCAGCTCACCGGACAGGGAGACTGGCTACACCTTC. Translated, it gives CASSPDRETGYTF.

The rearrangement links TRBV19 to TRBJ1-6; no reliable D call. CDR1 is LNHDA and CDR2 is SQIVND in the germline V gene (reference sequence). The CDR3 length is 14 residues. V was pared by 5 bases and J by 7 bases, with 12 bases between. CDR3 protein: CASSPLNSNSPLHF. In nucleotides, the CDR3 is TGTGCCAGTAGTCCATTAAACTCGAATTCACCCCTCCACTTT.

The chain employs TRBV28 and TRBJ1-2, with D perhaps TRBD1 (5 bases). This CDR3 is 16 amino acids long. V lost 1 base and J lost 3, with 15 bases in between. Germline V gene sequence: CDR1 MDHEN, CDR2 SYDVKM. CDR3 in amino acids: CASSLSGEGAHYGYTF. For the CDR3, the DNA is TGTGCCAGCAGTTTATCGGGGGAAGGGGCCCACTATGGCTACACCTTC.

The rearrangement joins TRBV10-1 to TRBJ2-5; TRBD2 matches 9 bases. The germline V gene encodes CDR1 WNHNN and CDR2 SYGVQD (reference sequence). There are 15 residues in the CDR3. The J segment lost 1 base and the V segment lost 3 bases, leaving 3 bases of the junction unmatched. The DNA for the CDR3 is TGCGCCAGCAGTGAAGGTAGCGGGAGCCAAGAGACCCAGTACTTC. As protein: CASSEGSGSQETQYF.

The V and J genes are TRBV11-2 and TRBJ1-2, with D hard to call. The CDR3 covers 12 residues. V dropped 1 base and J dropped 4 bases, with 4 bases sitting between them. The germline CDR1 and CDR2 sequences are SGHAT and FQNNGV. Written as DNA, the CDR3 is TGTGCCAGCAGCTTAGTAGCCTATGGCTACACCTTC. This translates into CASSLVAYGYTF. Full variable domain (remainder filled in from reference TRBV11-2 and TRBJ1-2): EAGVAQSPRYKIIEKRQSVAFWCNPISGHATLYWYQQILGQGPKLLIQFQNNGVVDDSQLPKDRFSAERLKGVDSTLKIQPAKLEDSAVYLCASSLVAYGYTFGSGTRLTVV.

The J gene is TRBJ2-1, the V gene TRBV2, with D possibly being TRBD2 (6 bases). The V gene's germline CDR1 is SNHLY and CDR2 FYNNEI. V dropped 6 bases and J dropped 2 bases, with 11 bases sitting between them. The CDR3 has 14 residues. CDR3 protein: CASSTGDTYNEQFF. The CDR3 DNA reads as TGTGCCAGCAGCACGGGGGATACCTACAATGAGCAGTTCTTC.

The chain has TRBV6-1 and TRBJ2-2; 7 bases align to TRBD2. The germline V gene encodes CDR1 MNHNS and CDR2 SASEGT. The V and J ends lost 6 bases and 7 bases, in that order; junction bases with no gene match: 11. The CDR3 is made up of 15 amino acids. CDR3 in DNA: TGTGCCAGCAGACCGGGACTACTCAGTGGCGGGGAGCTGTTTTTT. Its translation is CASRPGLLSGGELFF.

V usage is TRBV11-2 and J usage is TRBJ2-7; D is perhaps TRBD2 (6 bases). V was shortened by 4 bases and J by 6 bases, with 10 bases between the two germline ends. Germline-derived CDR1 and CDR2 are SGHAT and FQNNGV. CDR3 length: 12 residues. Written as DNA, the CDR3 is TGTGCCAGCAGCTACCGGGACTTCGAGCAGTACTTC. Amino acids: CASSYRDFEQYF.

The chain combines TRBV5-1 with TRBJ2-3, with a possible D match to TRBD1 (6 bases). The V gene's germline CDR1 is SGHRS and CDR2 YFSETQ. The CDR3 runs 14 residues. V dropped 3 bases and J dropped 0 bases, with 8 bases sitting between them. DNA of the CDR3: TGCGCCAGCAGCTCGGACAGTAGCACAGATACGCAGTATTTT. Translating gives CASSSDSSTDTQYF.

This clone has just one count. This chain uses TRBV6-5 with TRBJ1-5; 11 bases match TRBD1. In germline, CDR1 is MNHEY, CDR2 SVGAGI. V lost 8 bases and J lost 7; bases outside the gene matches: 7. The CDR3 is 14 amino acids. The chain's CDR3 is CASSSDRGRQPQHF. The CDR3 coding sequence is TGTGCCAGCTCGTCGGACAGGGGGCGACAGCCCCAGCATTTT.

The chain joins TRBV5-6 to TRBJ2-7; weak D call: TRBD1 (6 bases). V lost 5 bases and J lost 3, with 15 bases in between. The length of the CDR3 is 14 residues. Germline CDR1 is SGHDT and CDR2 is YYEEEE. CDR3 in DNA: TGTGCCAGCAGACTAGTGTCAGGGGACTACGAGCAGTACGTC. Its translation: CASRLVSGDYEQYV.

This clone has a single count. The genes are TRBV28 and TRBJ1-6; D may be TRBD1 (5 bases). V was cut by 6 bases and J by 16 bases, with 22 bases left in between. This CDR3 is built from 14 residues. In germline, CDR1 is MDHEN, CDR2 SYDVKM. CDR3 sequence: CASRNMGAQGLLHF. The DNA for the CDR3 is TGTGCCAGCAGAAACATGGGCGCCCAGGGACTACTCCACTTT.

This sequence joins TRBV13 and TRBJ1-2; D gene uncertain. Germline loops: CDR1 PRHDT, CDR2 FYEKMQ (reference sequence). V was shortened by 2 bases and J by 3 bases, with 13 bases between the two germline ends. There are 15 residues in the CDR3. The CDR3 region is CASSLRIGIHYGYTF. The CDR3 DNA follows: TGTGCCAGCAGCTTAAGAATCGGGATCCACTATGGCTACACCTTC.

The chain is built from TRBV5-5 and TRBJ2-7; 8 bases are a match to TRBD1. The V segment lost 4 bases and the J segment 0 bases; nucleotides outside the gene matches: 6. This CDR3 has 15 residues. Germline V lookup: CDR1 SGHKS, CDR2 YYEKEE (reference sequence). CDR3 amino acids: CASSPRTGPSYEQYF. DNA of the CDR3: TGTGCCAGCAGCCCCAGGACAGGGCCCTCCTACGAGCAGTACTTC.

This chain joins TRBV20-1 and TRBJ2-1; D gene unclear. CDR1 DFQATT and CDR2 SNEGSKA come from the germline V gene (reference sequence). CDR3 length: 11 amino acids. Trimming pared 4 bases from V and 3 bases from J, leaving 4 bases between. Here the CDR3 DNA reads TGCAGTGCTACGGGCTACAATGAGCAGTTCTTC. This codes for CSATGYNEQFF.

This chain uses TRBV5-1 with TRBJ1-4; TRBD1 agrees at 7 bases. The V gene's germline CDR1 is SGHRS and CDR2 YFSETQ. The CDR3 is 15 amino acids. V lost 4 bases and J lost 0; bases outside the gene matches: 3. The CDR3 spells CASSITGATNEKLFF. DNA of the CDR3: TGCGCCAGCAGCATTACAGGGGCAACTAATGAAAAACTGTTTTTT.

The chain uses TRBV27 and TRBJ1-2; 8 nucleotides agree with TRBD1. V lost 2 bases to trimming and J lost 1 base; unmatched junction nucleotides: 6. This CDR3 contains 16 residues. In germline, CDR1 is MNHEY, CDR2 SMNVEV (reference sequence). The CDR3: CASSLGQGWDNYGYTF. CDR3 nucleotides: TGTGCCAGCAGTTTAGGACAGGGTTGGGATAACTATGGCTACACCTTC.

This clone came up a few times. The V gene is TRBV7-9, the J gene TRBJ2-1; 8 positions match TRBD1. The CDR3 runs to 15 residues. V was clipped by 5 bases and J by 8 bases; unmatched bases: 11. Germline V gives CDR1 SEHNR, CDR2 FQNEAQ (reference sequence). This CDR3 is CASSPAQGAKDEQFF. In DNA form, the CDR3 reads TGTGCCAGCAGCCCCGCGCAGGGGGCGAAAGATGAGCAGTTCTTC.

This chain connects TRBV4-1 to TRBJ2-1; 11 bases line up with TRBD2. CDR1 MGHRA and CDR2 YSYEKL come from the germline V gene. V trimming: 2 bases; J trimming: 7 bases; junction bases outside the gene matches: 7. The CDR3 has 16 amino acids. DNA for the CDR3: TGCGCCAGCAGCCAACCGACTAGCGGGAAGTGGAATGAGCAGTTCTTC. It encodes CASSQPTSGKWNEQFF.

This clone was seen a handful of times. The CDR3 here is CASSYGQGWTEAFF. The CDR3 DNA follows: TGTGCCAGCAGTTACGGACAGGGGTGGACTGAAGCTTTCTTT. The chain joins TRBV28 to TRBJ1-1; TRBD1 agrees at 9 bases. The length of the CDR3 is 14 residues. Germline values: CDR1 MDHEN, CDR2 SYDVKM. Germline trimming cut 4 bases from V and 5 bases from J; bases unmatched to any gene: 5.

This clone was recorded only once. This chain connects TRBV11-2 to TRBJ1-4, with 8 nucleotides matching TRBD1. The V and J ends lost 2 bases and 8 bases, in that order; junction bases with no gene match: 7. Germline CDR1 SGHAT, CDR2 FQNNGV. The CDR3 loop spans 15 amino acids. The CDR3: CASSLLRTGLEKLFF. In DNA form, the CDR3 reads TGTGCCAGCAGCTTACTTCGGACAGGGCTGGAAAAACTGTTTTTT.